One sample yielded the 7 T cell receptor beta chains listed below, sequenced in a study of blood T cell repertoires in COVID-19. Profiled with immunoSEQ multiplex PCR; TCRdb holds only in-frame clones, not every one. In the table there are about 380,000 clones, 85% of which are singletons. The sequencing sample was made of peripheral blood. Every receptor here comes from a young woman with acute or convalescent COVID-19.

The V gene is TRBV4-1, the J gene TRBJ1-1; D is ambiguous. Germline CDR1 reads MGHRA; CDR2 reads YSYEKL. Trimming removed 1 base at V and 7 bases at J, with 22 bases between. The CDR3 covers 17 residues. CDR3 coding DNA: TGCGCCAGCAGCCAAGTAGACATGGGATTTGGTCGGGGTGAAGCTTTCTTT. Encoded protein: CASSQVDMGFGRGEAFF.

This chain links TRBV5-6 with TRBJ1-2; D call uncertain. The CDR3 has 12 residues. The germline V gene has CDR1 SGHDT and CDR2 YYEEEE. Trimming took 1 base from V and 11 from J, leaving 12 bases between them. As DNA, the CDR3 is TGTGCCAGCAGCTTGACATGGGCAGAATACACCTTC. Translating it yields CASSLTWAEYTF.

This chain joins TRBV5-1 and TRBJ1-2; TRBD1 matches 7 bases. This CDR3 has 16 residues. Per the germline V gene, CDR1 is SGHRS and CDR2 is YFSETQ. V was clipped by 0 bases and J by 3 bases; unmatched bases: 8. As DNA, the CDR3 is TGCGCCAGCAGCTTGGACGTAGGGGGCGCGGACTATGGCTACACCTTC. Amino acid sequence: CASSLDVGGADYGYTF.

Note on this clone: A read error may produce the germline difference seen at one junction end. The chain has TRBV19 and TRBJ2-1; 9 positions match TRBD2. Germline CDR1 LNHDA, CDR2 SQIVND (reference sequence). The CDR3 spans 13 residues. This chain's CDR3 is CASRIAGDNEQFF. The CDR3 coding sequence is TGTGCCAGTAGAATAGCGGGGGACAATGAGCAGTTCTTC.

This clone was counted only a few times. CDR3 sequence: CASSEGRNGFQPQHF. The CDR3 nucleotides are TGTGCCAGCAGTGAAGGGAGGAATGGTTTCCAGCCCCAGCATTTT. The chain recombines TRBV6-1 with TRBJ1-5; D is uncertain. The CDR3 is 15 amino acids. V was shortened by 1 base and J by 7 bases, with 14 bases between the two germline ends. Germline CDR1 reads MNHNS; CDR2 reads SASEGT.

This clone was found a few times. The chain uses TRBV5-1 and TRBJ1-2; TRBD1 matches 7 bases. The germline CDR1 and CDR2 sequences are SGHRS and YFSETQ. The CDR3 sequence is 15 residues long. After removal of 4 bases from V and 4 bases from J, the junction contained 10 bases not matched to a gene. In nucleotides, the CDR3 is TGCGCCAGCAGCCCGCTTCAGGGGGAAAGCTATGGCTACACCTTC. This sequence encodes CASSPLQGESYGYTF.

V and J are TRBV5-8 and TRBJ1-6, with 8 bases lining up with TRBD1. After removal of 4 bases from V and 10 bases from J, the junction contained 7 bases not matched to a gene. Germline V gene sequence: CDR1 SGHTS, CDR2 YDEGEE. This CDR3 has 14 residues. Written as DNA, the CDR3 is TGTGCCAGCAGCCCGGACAGGGTAGCCTCACCCCTCCACTTT. It encodes CASSPDRVASPLHF. Full variable domain (rest looked up from reference TRBV5-8 and TRBJ1-6): EAGVTQSPTHLIKTRGQQATLRCSPISGHTSVYWYQQALGLGLQFLLWYDEGEERNRGNFPPRFSGRQFPNYSSELNVNALELEDSALYLCASSPDRVASPLHFGNGTRLTVT.